This T cell receptor (beta chain) stems from a study of neoadjuvant anti-PD-1 for oral cavity cancer. Across the study: Around day 43, patients without progression received a fourth nivolumab dose before surgery. The study's findings and limits: After neoadjuvant nivolumab, PBMC T cell clonality was significantly higher in non-responders than responders. Only a few patients per response group were TCR-analyzed; validation needed.

Profiling relied on immunoSEQ multiplex PCR, and the TCRdb table lists in-frame clones only, not all of them. Here the sample spans roughly 13,000 clones, roughly 70% being singletons. The CDR3 totals 13 residues. CDR1 is MNHNS, CDR2 SASEGT, per germline. Trimming removed 0 bases from V and 8 bases from J, with 10 bases in between. On this clone itself: The target antigen is unknown.

PBMCs were not maintained or expanded in culture before analysis. The source is a person aged 40 to 85 with oral cavity squamous cell carcinoma. The chain carries TRBV6-1 and TRBJ1-2, with unresolved D. The specimen comprised PBMCs, sampled before nivolumab (anti-PD-1) treatment. The CDR3 region is CASSEAAAGGYTF. CDR3 DNA: TGTGCCAGCAGTGAAGCGGCGGCTGGCGGCTACACCTTC.